This passage covers 3 T cell receptor beta chains from one sample sequenced in a study of T cell changes during pregnancy in multiple sclerosis. The assay was immunoSEQ multiplex PCR, and TCRdb's table has in-frame clones only and misses some. The sample contains tens of thousands of clones, over 80% of which appear only once. Material: CD4+ T cells from peripheral blood mononuclear cells, obtained in the first trimester of pregnancy. These receptors were taken from a female donor with multiple sclerosis, enrolled in a pregnancy study.

The chain couples TRBV19 to TRBJ1-5; no definite D call. The CDR3 extends over 12 amino acids. Germline V gene sequence: CDR1 LNHDA, CDR2 SQIVND (reference sequence). V was cut by 1 base and J by 10 bases, with 8 bases left in between. This CDR3 reads CASSIGGPPQHF. CDR3 nucleotide sequence: TGTGCCAGTAGTATAGGAGGGCCTCCCCAGCATTTT. The full variable domain, in which reference TRBV19 and TRBJ1-5 provide the parts outside the CDR3, is DGGITQSPKYLFRKEGQNVTLSCEQNLNHDAMYWYRQDPGQGLRLIYYSQIVNDFQKGDIAEGYSVSREKKESFPLTVTSAQKNPTAFYLCASSIGGPPQHFGDGTRLSIL.

In this sample, this clone turned up once. The chain joins TRBV19 to TRBJ1-1; the D gene is possibly TRBD1 (6 bases). Germline loops: CDR1 LNHDA, CDR2 SQIVND (reference sequence). V lost 5 bases, J lost 3 bases, and 13 bases lay in between. There are 14 residues in the CDR3. The CDR3 bases are TGTGCCAGTAGTCAACAGGGTAGTGACACTGAAGCTTTCTTT. It specifies CASSQQGSDTEAFF.

The rearrangement uses TRBV19 and TRBJ2-2; 9 nucleotides line up with TRBD1. This CDR3 has 16 residues. In germline, CDR1 is LNHDA, CDR2 SQIVND (reference sequence). The J segment lost 7 bases and the V segment lost 5 bases, leaving 11 bases of the junction unmatched. The DNA of the CDR3 is TGTGCCAGTAGTCTGACACAGGGGGCGCTCGGCGGGGAGCTGTTTTTT. Translation: CASSLTQGALGGELFF.